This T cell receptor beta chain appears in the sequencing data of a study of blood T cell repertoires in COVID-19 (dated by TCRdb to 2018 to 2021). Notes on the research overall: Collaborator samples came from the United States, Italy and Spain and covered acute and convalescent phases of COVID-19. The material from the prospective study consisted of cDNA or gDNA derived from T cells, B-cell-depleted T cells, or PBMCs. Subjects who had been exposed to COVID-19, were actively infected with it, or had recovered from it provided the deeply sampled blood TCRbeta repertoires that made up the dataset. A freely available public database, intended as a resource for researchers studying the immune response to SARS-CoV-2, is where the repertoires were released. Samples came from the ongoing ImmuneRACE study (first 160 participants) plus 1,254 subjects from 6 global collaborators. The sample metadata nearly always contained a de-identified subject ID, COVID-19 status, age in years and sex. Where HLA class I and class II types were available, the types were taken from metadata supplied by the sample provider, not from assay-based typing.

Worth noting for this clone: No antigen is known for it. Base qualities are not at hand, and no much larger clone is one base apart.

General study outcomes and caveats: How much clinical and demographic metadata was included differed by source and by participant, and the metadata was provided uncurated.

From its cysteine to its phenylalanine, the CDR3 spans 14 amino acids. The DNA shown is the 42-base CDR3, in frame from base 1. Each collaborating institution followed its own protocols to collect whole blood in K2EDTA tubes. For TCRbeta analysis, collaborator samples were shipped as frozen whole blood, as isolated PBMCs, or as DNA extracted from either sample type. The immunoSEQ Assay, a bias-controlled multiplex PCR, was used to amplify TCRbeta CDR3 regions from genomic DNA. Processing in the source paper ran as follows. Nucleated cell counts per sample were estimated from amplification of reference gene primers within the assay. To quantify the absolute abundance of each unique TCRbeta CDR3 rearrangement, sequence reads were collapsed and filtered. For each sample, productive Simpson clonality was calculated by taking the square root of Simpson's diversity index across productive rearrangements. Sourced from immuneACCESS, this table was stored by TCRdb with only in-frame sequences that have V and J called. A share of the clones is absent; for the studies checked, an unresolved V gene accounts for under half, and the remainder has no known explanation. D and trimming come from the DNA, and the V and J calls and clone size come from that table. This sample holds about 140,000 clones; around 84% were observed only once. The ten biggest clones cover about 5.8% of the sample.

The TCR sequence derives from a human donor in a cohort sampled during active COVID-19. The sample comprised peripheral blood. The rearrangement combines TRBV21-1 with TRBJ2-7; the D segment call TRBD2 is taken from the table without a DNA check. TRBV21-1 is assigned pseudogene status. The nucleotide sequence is TGTGCCAGCAGAAGCCCTGAGATTCCCTACGAGCAGTACTTC. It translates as CASRSPEIPYEQYF.